This T cell receptor (beta chain) is drawn from a study of healthy donors' naive CD4 and CD8 T cells. Study observations and caveats: Positive CDR3 charge linked to CD4+ cells, negative to CD8+ cells. A reported CD4+/CD8+ bias affected most V and J genes in naive cells.

A remark on this clonotype: Its specificity is unknown.

Starting from around 470 ng of total RNA, TCR libraries were made with linear amplification. TCRdb called the reads again in MiXCR, with one record for every CDR3 protein. This sample has about 180,000 distinct CDR3 sequences, with about 74% found just once. Sequences were obtained from naive CD4+ and CD8+ T cells sorted from blood, pooled from several donors. The TCR was taken from a pool of human donors in good health; the sample pools cells from several healthy donors.

The CDR3: CASSAVRYGYTF. The CDR3 region has the DNA TGTGCCAGCAGTGCGGTGCGCTATGGCTACACCTTC. V and J are TRBV6-2 or TRBV6-3 and TRBJ1-2; D gene ambiguous. The CDR3 is made up of 12 amino acids. V lost 5 bases and J 4 bases, leaving 8 bases between the germline ends. Per the germline V gene, CDR1 is MNHEY and CDR2 is SVGEGT.